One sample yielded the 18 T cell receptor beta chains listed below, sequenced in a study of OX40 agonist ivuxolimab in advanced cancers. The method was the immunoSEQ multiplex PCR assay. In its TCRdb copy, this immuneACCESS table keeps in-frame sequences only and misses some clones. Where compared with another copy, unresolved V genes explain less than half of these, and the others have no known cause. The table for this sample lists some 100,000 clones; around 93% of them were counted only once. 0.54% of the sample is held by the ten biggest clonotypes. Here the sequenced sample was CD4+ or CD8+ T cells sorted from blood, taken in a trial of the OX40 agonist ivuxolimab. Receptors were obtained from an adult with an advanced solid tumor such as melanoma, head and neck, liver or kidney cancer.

The CDR3, as DNA: TGTGCCAGCGGGGTCAGGGGGGCAGATACGCAGTATTTT. Its translation: CASGVRGADTQYF. This chain uses TRBV6-6 with TRBJ2-3, with a tentative D call TRBD1 (7 bases). Germline V gene sequence: CDR1 MNHNY, CDR2 SVGAGI (reference sequence). The germline V and J ends were trimmed by 8 bases and 4 bases, with 13 bases remaining between them. The CDR3 spans 13 residues.

As DNA, the CDR3 is TGTGCCAGCAGGCCCGCAGGTCACTCTGGAAACACCATATATTTT. Protein product: CASRPAGHSGNTIYF. This sequence joins TRBV6-5 and TRBJ1-3; D is ambiguous. In germline, CDR1 is MNHEY, CDR2 SVGAGI. Between the trimmed V and J ends, which lost 6 bases and 0 bases, there was a span of 12 bases. The CDR3 spans 15 residues.

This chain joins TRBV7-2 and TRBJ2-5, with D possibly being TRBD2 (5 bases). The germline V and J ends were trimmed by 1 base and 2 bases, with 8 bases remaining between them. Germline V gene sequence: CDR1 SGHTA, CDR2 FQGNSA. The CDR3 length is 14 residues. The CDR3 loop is CASSLGGPQETQYF. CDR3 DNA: TGTGCCAGCAGCTTAGGAGGGCCACAAGAGACCCAGTACTTC.

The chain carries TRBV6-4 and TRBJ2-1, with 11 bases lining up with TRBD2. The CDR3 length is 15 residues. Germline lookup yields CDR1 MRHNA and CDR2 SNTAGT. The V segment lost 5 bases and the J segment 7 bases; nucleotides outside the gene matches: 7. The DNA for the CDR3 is TGTGCCAGCAGTCTTAGCGGGAGGGCCAAGAATGAGCAGTTCTTC. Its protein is CASSLSGRAKNEQFF.

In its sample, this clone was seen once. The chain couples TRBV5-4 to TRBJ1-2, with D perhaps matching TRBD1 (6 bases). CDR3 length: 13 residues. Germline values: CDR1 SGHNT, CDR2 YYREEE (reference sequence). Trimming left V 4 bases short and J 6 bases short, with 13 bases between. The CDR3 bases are TGTGCCAGCAGCAAGGACAGATACCATGGCTACACCTTC. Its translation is CASSKDRYHGYTF.

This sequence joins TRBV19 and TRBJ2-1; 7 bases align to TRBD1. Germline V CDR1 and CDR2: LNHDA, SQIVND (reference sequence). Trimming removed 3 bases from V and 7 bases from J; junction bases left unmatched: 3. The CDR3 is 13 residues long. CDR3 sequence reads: CASSIRRGNEQFF. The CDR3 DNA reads TGTGCCAGTAGTATTCGCAGGGGGAATGAGCAGTTCTTC.

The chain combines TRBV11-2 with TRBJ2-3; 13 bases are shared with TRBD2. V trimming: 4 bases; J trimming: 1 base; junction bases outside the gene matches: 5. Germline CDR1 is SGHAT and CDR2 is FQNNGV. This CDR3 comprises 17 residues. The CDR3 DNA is TGTGCCAGCAGCTCCCGGACTAGCGGGAGCGGCACAGATACGCAGTATTTT. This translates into CASSSRTSGSGTDTQYF.

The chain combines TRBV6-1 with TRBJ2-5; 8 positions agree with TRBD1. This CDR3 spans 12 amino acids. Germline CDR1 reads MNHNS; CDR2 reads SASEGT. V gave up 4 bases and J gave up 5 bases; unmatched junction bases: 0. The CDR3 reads CASSGTGETQYF. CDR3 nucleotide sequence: TGTGCCAGCAGTGGGACAGGGGAGACCCAGTACTTC.

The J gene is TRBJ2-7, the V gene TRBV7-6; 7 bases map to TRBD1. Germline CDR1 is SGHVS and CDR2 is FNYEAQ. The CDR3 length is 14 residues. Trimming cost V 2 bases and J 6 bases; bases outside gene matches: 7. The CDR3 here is CASSLPGQTSEQYF. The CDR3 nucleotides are TGTGCCAGCAGCTTACCGGGACAGACCTCCGAGCAGTACTTC.

Here the CDR3 reads CASSLRTSEEQYF. The CDR3, as DNA: TGCGCCAGCAGCTTGCGGACTAGCGAGGAGCAGTACTTC. The chain uses TRBV5-1 and TRBJ2-7, with 9 nucleotides matching TRBD2. The CDR3 is 13 amino acids. The germline CDR1 and CDR2 sequences are SGHRS and YFSETQ. Unmatched junction bases numbered 3, after V lost 1 base and J lost 7 bases. Full variable domain (remainder filled in from reference TRBV5-1 and TRBJ2-7): KAGVTQTPRYLIKTRGQQVTLSCSPISGHRSVSWYQQTPGQGLQFLFEYFSETQRNKGNFPGRFSGRQFSNSRSEMNVSTLELGDSALYLCASSLRTSEEQYFGPGTRLTVT.

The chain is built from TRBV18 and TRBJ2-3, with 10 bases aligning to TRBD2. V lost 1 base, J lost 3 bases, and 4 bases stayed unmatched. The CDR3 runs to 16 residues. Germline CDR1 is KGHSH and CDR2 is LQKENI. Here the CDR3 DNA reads TGTGCCAGCTCACCACGAGCGGGAGGGCGGACAGATACGCAGTATTTT. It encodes CASSPRAGGRTDTQYF.

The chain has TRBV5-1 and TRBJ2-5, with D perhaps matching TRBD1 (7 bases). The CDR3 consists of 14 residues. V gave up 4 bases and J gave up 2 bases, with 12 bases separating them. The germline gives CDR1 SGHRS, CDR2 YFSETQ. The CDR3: CASSLGGQQETQYF. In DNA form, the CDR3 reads TGCGCCAGCAGCCTGGGGGGACAGCAAGAGACCCAGTACTTC.

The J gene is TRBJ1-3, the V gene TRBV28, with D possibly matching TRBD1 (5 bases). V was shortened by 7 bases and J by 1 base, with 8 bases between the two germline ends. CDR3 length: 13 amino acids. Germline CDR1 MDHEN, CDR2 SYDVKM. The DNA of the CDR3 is TGTGCCAGCACCTCAGGGTCTGGAAACACCATATATTTT. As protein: CASTSGSGNTIYF.

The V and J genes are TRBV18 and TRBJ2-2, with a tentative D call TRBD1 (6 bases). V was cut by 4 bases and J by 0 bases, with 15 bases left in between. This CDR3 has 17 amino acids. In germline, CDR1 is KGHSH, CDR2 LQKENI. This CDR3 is CASSLWGQTANTGELFF. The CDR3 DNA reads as TGTGCCAGCTCACTCTGGGGGCAAACCGCGAACACCGGGGAGCTGTTTTTT.

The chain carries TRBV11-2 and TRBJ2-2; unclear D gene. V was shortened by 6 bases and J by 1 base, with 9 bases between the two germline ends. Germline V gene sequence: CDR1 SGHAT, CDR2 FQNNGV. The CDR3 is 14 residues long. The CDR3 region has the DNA TGTGCCAGCAGGGTTTTGGGGAACACCGGGGAGCTGTTTTTT. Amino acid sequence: CASRVLGNTGELFF.

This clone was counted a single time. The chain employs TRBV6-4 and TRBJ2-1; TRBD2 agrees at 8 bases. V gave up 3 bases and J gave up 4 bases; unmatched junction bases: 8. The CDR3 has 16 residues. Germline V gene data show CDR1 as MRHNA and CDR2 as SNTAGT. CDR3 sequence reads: CASSDLETSEYNEQFF. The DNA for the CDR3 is TGTGCCAGCAGTGATCTGGAGACTAGCGAGTACAATGAGCAGTTCTTC.

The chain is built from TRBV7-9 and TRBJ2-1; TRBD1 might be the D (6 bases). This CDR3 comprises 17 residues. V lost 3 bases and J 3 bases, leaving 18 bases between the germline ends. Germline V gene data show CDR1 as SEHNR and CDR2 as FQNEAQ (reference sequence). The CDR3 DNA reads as TGTGCCAGCAGCTTTCAAGGACAGACACCCTACTACAATGAGCAGTTCTTC. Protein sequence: CASSFQGQTPYYNEQFF.

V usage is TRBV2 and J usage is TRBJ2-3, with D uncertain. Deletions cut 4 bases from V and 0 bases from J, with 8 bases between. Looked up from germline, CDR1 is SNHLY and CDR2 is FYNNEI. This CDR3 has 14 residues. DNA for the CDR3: TGTGCCAGCAGTGCGAGTCTGAGCACAGATACGCAGTATTTT. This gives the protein CASSASLSTDTQYF.